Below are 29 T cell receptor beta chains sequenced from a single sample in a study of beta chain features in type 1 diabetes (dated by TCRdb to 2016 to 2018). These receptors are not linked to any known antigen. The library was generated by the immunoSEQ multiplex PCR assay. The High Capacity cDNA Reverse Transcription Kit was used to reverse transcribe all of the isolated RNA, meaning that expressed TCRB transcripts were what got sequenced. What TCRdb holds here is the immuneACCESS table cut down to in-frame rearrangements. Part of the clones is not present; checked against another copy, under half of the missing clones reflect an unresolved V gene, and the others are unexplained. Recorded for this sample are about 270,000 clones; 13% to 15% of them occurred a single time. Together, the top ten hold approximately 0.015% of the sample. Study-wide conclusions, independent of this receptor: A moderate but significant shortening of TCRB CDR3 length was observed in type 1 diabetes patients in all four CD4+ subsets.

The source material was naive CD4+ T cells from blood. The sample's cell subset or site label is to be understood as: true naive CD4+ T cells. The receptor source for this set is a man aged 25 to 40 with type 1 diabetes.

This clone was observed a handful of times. The CDR3 DNA sequence: TGCGCCAGCAGCTTGTCGGCTAGCGGCCAAGAGACCCAGTACTTC. It is translated as CASSLSASGQETQYF. The V gene is TRBV5-1, the J gene TRBJ2-5; 7 bases are shared with TRBD2. Trimming cost V 1 base and J 1 base; bases outside gene matches: 4. The CDR3 consists of 15 residues. The germline V gene has CDR1 SGHRS and CDR2 YFSETQ.

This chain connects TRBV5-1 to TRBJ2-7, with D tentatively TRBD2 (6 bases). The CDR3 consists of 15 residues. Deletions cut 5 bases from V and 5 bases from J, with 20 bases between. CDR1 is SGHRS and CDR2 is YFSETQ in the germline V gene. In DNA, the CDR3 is TGCGCCAGCAGAATCCCCCGGGGGAATGGAGACGAGCAGTACTTC. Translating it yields CASRIPRGNGDEQYF.

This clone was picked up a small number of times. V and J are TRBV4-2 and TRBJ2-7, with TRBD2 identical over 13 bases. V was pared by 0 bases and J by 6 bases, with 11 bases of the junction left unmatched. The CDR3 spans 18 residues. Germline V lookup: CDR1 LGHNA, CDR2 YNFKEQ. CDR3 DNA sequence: TGTGCCAGCAGCCAAGAAGGGACCCCCACTAGCGGGAGGGGCGAGCAGTACTTC. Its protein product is CASSQEGTPTSGRGEQYF.

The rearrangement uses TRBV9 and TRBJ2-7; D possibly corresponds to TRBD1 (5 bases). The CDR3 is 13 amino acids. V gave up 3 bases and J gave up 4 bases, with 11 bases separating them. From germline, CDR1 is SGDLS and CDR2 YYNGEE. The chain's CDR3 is CASSETVGYEQYF. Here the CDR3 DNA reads TGTGCCAGCAGCGAGACAGTTGGGTACGAGCAGTACTTC.

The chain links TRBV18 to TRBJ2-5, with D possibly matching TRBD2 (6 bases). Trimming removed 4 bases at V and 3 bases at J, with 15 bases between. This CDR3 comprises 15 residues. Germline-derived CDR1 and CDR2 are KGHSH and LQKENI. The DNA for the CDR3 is TGTGCCAGCTCACTCCCCGGGACTGGGAAAGAGACCCAGTACTTC. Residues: CASSLPGTGKETQYF.

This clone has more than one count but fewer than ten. CDR3 DNA sequence: TGCGCCAGCAGCCCTCCGGGAGCCAAAAACATTCAGTACTTC. Its translation: CASSPPGAKNIQYF. The chain joins TRBV5-1 to TRBJ2-4; D is ambiguous. Germline CDR1 reads SGHRS; CDR2 reads YFSETQ. V lost 4 bases, J lost 0 bases, and 8 bases lay in between. This CDR3 region has 14 residues.

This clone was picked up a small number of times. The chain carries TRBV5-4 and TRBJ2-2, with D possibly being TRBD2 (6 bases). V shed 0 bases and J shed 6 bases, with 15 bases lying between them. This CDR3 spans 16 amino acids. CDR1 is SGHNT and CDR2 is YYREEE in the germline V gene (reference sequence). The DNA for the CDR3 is TGTGCCAGCAGCTTGGTACCGGGAGAGGTCGCCGGGGAGCTGTTTTTT. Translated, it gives CASSLVPGEVAGELFF. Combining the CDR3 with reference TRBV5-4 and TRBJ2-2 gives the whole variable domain ETGVTQSPTHLIKTRGQQVTLRCSSQSGHNTVSWYQQALGQGPQFIFQYYREEENGRGNFPPRFSGLQFPNYSSELNVNALELDDSALYLCASSLVPGEVAGELFFGEGSRLTVL.

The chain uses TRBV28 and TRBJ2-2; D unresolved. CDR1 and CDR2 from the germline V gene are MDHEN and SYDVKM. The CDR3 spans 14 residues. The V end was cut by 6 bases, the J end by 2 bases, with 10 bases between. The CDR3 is CASSQPRNTGELFF. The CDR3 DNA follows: TGTGCCAGCAGCCAACCGAGAAACACCGGGGAGCTGTTTTTT.

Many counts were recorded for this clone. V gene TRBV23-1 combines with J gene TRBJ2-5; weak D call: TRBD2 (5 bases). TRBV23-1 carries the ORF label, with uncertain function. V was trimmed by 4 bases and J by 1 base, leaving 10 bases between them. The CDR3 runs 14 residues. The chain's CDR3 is CASSPRDAQETQYF. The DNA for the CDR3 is TGCGCCAGCAGTCCGAGGGATGCCCAAGAGACCCAGTACTTC.

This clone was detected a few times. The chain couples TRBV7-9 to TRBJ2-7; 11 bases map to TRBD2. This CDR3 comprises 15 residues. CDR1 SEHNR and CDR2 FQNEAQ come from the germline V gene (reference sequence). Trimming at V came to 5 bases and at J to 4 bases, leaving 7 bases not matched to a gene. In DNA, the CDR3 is TGTGCCAGCAGCCCCGGACTAGCGGGCTTATACGAGCAGTACTTC. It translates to CASSPGLAGLYEQYF.

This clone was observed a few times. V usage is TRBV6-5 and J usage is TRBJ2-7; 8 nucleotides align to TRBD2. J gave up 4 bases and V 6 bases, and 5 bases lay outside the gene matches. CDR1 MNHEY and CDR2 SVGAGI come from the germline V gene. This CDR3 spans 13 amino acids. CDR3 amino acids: CASSRSSGYEQYF. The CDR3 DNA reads TGTGCCAGCAGCCGCTCTAGCGGGTACGAGCAGTACTTC.

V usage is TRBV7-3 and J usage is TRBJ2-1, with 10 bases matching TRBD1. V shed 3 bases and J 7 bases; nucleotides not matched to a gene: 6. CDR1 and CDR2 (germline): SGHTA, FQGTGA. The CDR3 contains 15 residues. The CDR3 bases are TGTGCCAGCAGCTTTGGACAGGGGGGATGGAATGAGCAGTTCTTC. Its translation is CASSFGQGGWNEQFF.

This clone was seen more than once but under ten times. Here the CDR3 DNA reads TGCGCCAGCAGCCAAGAACCCTTGACTAGCATGAACACCGGGGAGCTGTTTTTT. It translates to CASSQEPLTSMNTGELFF. The chain combines TRBV4-3 with TRBJ2-2, with 7 bases matching TRBD2. There are 18 residues in the CDR3. The trim removed 0 bases at V and 1 base at J, leaving 8 bases unmatched. Germline V CDR1 and CDR2: LGHNA, YSLEER.

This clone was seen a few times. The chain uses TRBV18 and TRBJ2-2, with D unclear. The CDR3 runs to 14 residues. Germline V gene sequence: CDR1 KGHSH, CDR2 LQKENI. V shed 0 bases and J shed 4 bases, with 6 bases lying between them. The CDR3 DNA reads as TGTGCCAGCTCACCACCTTACGGCACCGGGGAGCTGTTTTTT. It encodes CASSPPYGTGELFF.

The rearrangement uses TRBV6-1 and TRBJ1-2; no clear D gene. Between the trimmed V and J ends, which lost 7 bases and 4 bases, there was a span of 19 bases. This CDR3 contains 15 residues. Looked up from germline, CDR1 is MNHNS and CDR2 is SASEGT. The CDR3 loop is CASIPTIKEAYGYTF. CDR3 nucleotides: TGTGCCAGCATCCCCACAATTAAGGAGGCCTATGGCTACACCTTC.

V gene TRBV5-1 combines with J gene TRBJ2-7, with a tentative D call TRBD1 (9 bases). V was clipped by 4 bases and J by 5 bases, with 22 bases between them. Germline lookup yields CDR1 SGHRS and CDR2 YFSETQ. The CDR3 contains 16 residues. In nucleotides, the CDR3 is TGCGCCAGCAGCCCCTTAGCGGGGACAGGGTTCAACGAGCAGTACTTC. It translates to CASSPLAGTGFNEQYF.

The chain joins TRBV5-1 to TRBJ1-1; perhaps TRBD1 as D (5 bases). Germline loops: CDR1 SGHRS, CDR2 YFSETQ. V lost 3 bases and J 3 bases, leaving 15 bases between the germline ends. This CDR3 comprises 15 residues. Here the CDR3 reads CASSWALLGDTEAFF. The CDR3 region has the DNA TGCGCCAGCAGCTGGGCGCTGTTAGGGGACACTGAAGCTTTCTTT.

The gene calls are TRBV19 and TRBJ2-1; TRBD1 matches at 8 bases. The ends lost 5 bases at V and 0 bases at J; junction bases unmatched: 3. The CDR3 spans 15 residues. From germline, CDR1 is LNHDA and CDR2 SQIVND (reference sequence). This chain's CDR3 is CASSDTGGSYNEQFF. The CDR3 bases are TGTGCCAGTAGTGATACAGGGGGCTCCTACAATGAGCAGTTCTTC.

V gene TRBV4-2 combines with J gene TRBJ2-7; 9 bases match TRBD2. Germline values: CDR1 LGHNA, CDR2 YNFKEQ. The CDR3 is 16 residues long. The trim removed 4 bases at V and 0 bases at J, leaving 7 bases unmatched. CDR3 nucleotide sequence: TGTGCCAGCAGCCTTATATCGACTAGCGGCTCCTACGAGCAGTACTTC. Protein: CASSLISTSGSYEQYF.

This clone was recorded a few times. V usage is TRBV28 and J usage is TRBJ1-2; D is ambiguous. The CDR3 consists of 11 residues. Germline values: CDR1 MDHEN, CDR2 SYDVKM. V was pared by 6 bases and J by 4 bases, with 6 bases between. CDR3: CASSYGYGYTF. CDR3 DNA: TGTGCCAGCAGCTACGGCTATGGCTACACCTTC.

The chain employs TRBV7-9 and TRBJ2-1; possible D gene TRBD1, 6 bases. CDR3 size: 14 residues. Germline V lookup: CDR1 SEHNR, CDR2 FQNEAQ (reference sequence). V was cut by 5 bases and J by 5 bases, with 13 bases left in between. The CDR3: CASSVRTADNEQFF. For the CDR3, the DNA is TGTGCCAGCAGCGTGAGGACAGCGGACAATGAGCAGTTCTTC. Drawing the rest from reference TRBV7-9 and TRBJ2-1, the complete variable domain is DTGVSQNPRHKITKRGQNVTFRCDPISEHNRLYWYRQTLGQGPEFLTYFQNEAQLEKSRLLSDRFSAERPKGSFSTLEIQRTEQGDSAMYLCASSVRTADNEQFFGPGTRLTVL.

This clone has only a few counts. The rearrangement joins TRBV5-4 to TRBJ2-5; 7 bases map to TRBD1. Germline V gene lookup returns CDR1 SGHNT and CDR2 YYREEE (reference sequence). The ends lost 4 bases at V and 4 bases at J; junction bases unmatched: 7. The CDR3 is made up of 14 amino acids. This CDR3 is CASSIRDSRETQYF. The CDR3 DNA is TGTGCCAGCAGCATCCGGGACAGCAGAGAGACCCAGTACTTC.

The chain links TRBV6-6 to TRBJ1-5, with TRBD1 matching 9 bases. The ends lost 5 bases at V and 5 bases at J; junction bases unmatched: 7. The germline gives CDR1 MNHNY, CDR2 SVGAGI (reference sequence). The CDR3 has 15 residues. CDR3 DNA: TGTGCCAGCAGTCGAGGCCGGGACAGGGATCAGCCCCAGCATTTT. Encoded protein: CASSRGRDRDQPQHF.

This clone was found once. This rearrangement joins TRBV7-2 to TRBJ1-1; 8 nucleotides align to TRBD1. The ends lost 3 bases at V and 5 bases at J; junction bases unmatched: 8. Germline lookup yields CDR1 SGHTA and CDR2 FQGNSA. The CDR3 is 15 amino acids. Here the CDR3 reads CASSFADREGTEAFF. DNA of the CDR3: TGTGCCAGCAGCTTTGCGGACAGGGAGGGGACTGAAGCTTTCTTT.

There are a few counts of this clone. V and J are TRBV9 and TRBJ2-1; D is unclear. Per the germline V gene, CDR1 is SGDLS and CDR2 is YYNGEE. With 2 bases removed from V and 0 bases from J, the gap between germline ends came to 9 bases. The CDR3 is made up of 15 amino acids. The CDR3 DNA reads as TGTGCCAGCAGCGTTGATATGAGCTCCTACAATGAGCAGTTCTTC. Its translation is CASSVDMSSYNEQFF.

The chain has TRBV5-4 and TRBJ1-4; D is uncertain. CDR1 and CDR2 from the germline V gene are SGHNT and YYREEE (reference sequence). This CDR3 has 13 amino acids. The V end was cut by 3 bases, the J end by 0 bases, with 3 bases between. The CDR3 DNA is TGTGCCAGCAGCTCTTCAACTAATGAAAAACTGTTTTTT. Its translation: CASSSSTNEKLFF.

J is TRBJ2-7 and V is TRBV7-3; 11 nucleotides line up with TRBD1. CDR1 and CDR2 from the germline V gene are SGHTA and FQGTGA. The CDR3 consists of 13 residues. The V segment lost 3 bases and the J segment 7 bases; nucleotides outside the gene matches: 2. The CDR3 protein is CASSLGQGGEQYF. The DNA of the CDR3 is TGTGCCAGCAGCTTGGGACAGGGGGGGGAGCAGTACTTC.

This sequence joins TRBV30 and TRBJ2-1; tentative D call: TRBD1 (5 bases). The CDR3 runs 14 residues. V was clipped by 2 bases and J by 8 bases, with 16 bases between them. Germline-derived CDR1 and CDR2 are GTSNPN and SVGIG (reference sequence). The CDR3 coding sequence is TGTGCCTGGAGTAAGGGGATAGCAGTTCATGAGCAGTTCTTC. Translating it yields CAWSKGIAVHEQFF.

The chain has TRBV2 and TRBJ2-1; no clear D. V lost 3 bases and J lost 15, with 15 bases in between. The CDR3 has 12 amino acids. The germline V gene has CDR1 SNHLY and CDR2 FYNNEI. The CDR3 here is CASSDHGAFSFF. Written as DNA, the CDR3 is TGTGCCAGCAGTGATCATGGTGCGTTTTCGTTCTTC.